These T cell receptor beta chains were read from a single sample in a study of blood T cell repertoires in COVID-19. The repertoire was sequenced with immunoSEQ multiplex PCR; TCRdb's copy has only in-frame clones and lacks some. The profile shows about 200,000 clones, about 90% of them singletons. What was sequenced was PBMCs or T cells enriched from blood (not recorded which). Receptor source: a woman aged 18-30 years who had recovered from COVID-19. CDR3s include the opening cysteine and the closing phenylalanine or tryptophan. The D gene is left open where the match is weak. Clone size, where shown, is once, few, many, or a class for clones that have expanded.

J	V	size	D	DNA	CDR3
TRBJ1-2	TRBV25-1	.	.	TGTGCCAGCAGTGAATATGAGAGTGGTGGCTACACCTTC	CASSEYESGGYTF
TRBJ1-2	TRBV27	.	.	TGTGCCACTCGGGGGATCACTAACTATGGCTACACCTTC	CATRGITNYGYTF
TRBJ1-2	TRBV10-3	.	TRBD1	TGTGCCATCAGGACTTCAGGGGGCGATGGTGGCTACACCTTC	CAIRTSGGDGGYTF
TRBJ1-3	TRBV28	.	TRBD1	TGTGCCAGCAGCCAATGGACAGGTGGAAACACCATATATTTT	CASSQWTGGNTIYF
TRBJ2-1	TRBV27	.	.	TGTGCCAGCAGTTCCGGGACTCCAGGGTACAATGAGCAGTTCTTC	CASSSGTPGYNEQFF
TRBJ1-6	TRBV19	.	.	TGTGCCAGTAGTATTAGTAGGCAGGGTAATTCACCCCTCCACTTT	CASSISRQGNSPLHF
TRBJ1-5	TRBV28	.	.	TGTGCCAGCTCGGAGGGAAATCAGCCCCAGCATTTT	CASSEGNQPQHF
TRBJ2-5	TRBV5-1	.	.	TGCGCCAGCAGTCCCAGCCTACAGGGAAGACAAGAGACCCAGTACTTC	CASSPSLQGRQETQYF
TRBJ2-5	TRBV5-1	.	.	TGCGCCAGCAGCCCACAAATTAGGGGAGAGACCCAGTACTTC	CASSPQIRGETQYF
TRBJ2-2	TRBV23-1	.	TRBD1	TGCGCCAGCAGTCAATCGAGGCAGGGGGTTGGGGAGCTGTTTTTT	CASSQSRQGVGELFF
TRBJ2-4	TRBV3-1/TRBV3-2	.	TRBD1	TGTGCCAGCAGCCAAACCCGACAGGGGGCGCATGAAAACATTCAGTACTTC	CASSQTRQGAHENIQYF
TRBJ1-1	TRBV6-5	.	.	TGTGCCAGCAGGACCGGGGTACGGAAGACTGAAGCTTTCTTT	CASRTGVRKTEAFF
TRBJ2-3	TRBV3-1/TRBV3-2	few	.	TGTGCCAGCAGCCGAAATGGGGGGACGGGCACAGATACGCAGTATTTT	CASSRNGGTGTDTQYF
TRBJ2-7	TRBV29-1	.	.	TGCAGCGTTCTCTCCTACGAGCAGTACTTC	CSVLSYEQYF
TRBJ1-5	TRBV3-1/TRBV3-2	.	.	TGTGCCAGCAGTCAGGGTCCCCATAGCAATCAGCCCCAGCATTTT	CASSQGPHSNQPQHF
TRBJ2-1	TRBV3-1/TRBV3-2	.	.	TGTGCCAGCAGCCAAGGGAGGGGCGTTTACAATGAGCAGTTCTTC	CASSQGRGVYNEQFF
TRBJ2-2	TRBV3-1/TRBV3-2	.	.	TGTGCCAGCAGCCCTACCCCCTACGCGGGAACCGGGGAGCTGTTTTTT	CASSPTPYAGTGELFF
TRBJ1-1	TRBV7-9	.	TRBD1	TGTGCCAGCAGCTTAGCGGACAGGGGTCAGCCTGAAGCTTTCTTT	CASSLADRGQPEAFF
TRBJ1-3	TRBV6-1	.	.	TGTGCCAGCAGTGATATGACAGGCTCTGGAAACACCATATATTTT	CASSDMTGSGNTIYF
TRBJ2-7	TRBV5-1	once	TRBD2	TGCGCCAGCAGCTCGACTAGCGGGGCCGCACTTTCATACGAGCAGTACTTC	CASSSTSGAALSYEQYF
TRBJ2-7	TRBV27	.	.	TGTGCCAGCAGCCGGGACGGGAGCTCCTACGAGCAGTACTTC	CASSRDGSSYEQYF
TRBJ1-6	TRBV28	.	TRBD1	TGTGCCAGCAGTCCCCGGACAGGGGGCGGTTCACCCCTCCACTTT	CASSPRTGGGSPLHF
TRBJ1-1	TRBV5-6	.	TRBD1	TGTGCCAGCAGCCTAGGGACAGTGAACACTGAAGCTTTCTTT	CASSLGTVNTEAFF
TRBJ2-2	TRBV5-1	.	TRBD1	TGCGCCAGCAGATCGGGACAGTTTGTTCCCGGGGAGCTGTTTTTT	CASRSGQFVPGELFF
TRBJ2-3	TRBV18	.	.	TGTGCCAGCTCACCCCGGGGCACAGATACGCAGTATTTT	CASSPRGTDTQYF
TRBJ2-3	TRBV7-9	.	.	TGTGCCAGCAGCTTAGTGTCACAGTTTAATCCCCCCACAGATACGCAGTATTTT	CASSLVSQFNPPTDTQYF
TRBJ2-1	TRBV2	.	.	TGTGCCAGCATCAGGGGCGGGGGCTCCTACAATGAGCAGTTCTTC	CASIRGGGSYNEQFF
TRBJ1-1	TRBV27	.	.	TGTGCCAGCAGTTTATGGGCAGGGCACACTGAAGCTTTCTTT	CASSLWAGHTEAFF
TRBJ2-5	TRBV27	.	TRBD2	TGTGCCAGCAGTTTCCGCGAGTTGCGGGGGTTCGAGACCCAGTACTTC	CASSFRELRGFETQYF
TRBJ1-1	TRBV5-4	.	.	TGTGCCAGCAGCGGCGGAGACGGAGACGCTGAAGCTTTCTTT	CASSGGDGDAEAFF
TRBJ1-2	TRBV19	.	.	TGTGCCAGTAGTATAAGTGGCAGGGTCTATGGCTACACCTTC	CASSISGRVYGYTF
TRBJ1-1	TRBV30	few	.	TGTGCCTTTACAGGGTGGAACACTGAAGCTTTCTTT	CAFTGWNTEAFF
TRBJ2-2	TRBV23-1	.	.	TGCGCCAGCAGTCACTCCCGACAGCTGAATCATCGATCGAACACCGGGGAGCTGTTTTTT	CASSHSRQLNHRSNTGELFF
TRBJ2-3	TRBV6-2/TRBV6-3	few	.	TGTGCCAGCAACCCTTTAGCGGAGGGCACAGATACGCAGTATTTT	CASNPLAEGTDTQYF
TRBJ1-3	TRBV27	.	.	TGTGCCAGCAGTCCCACGGGAGTCTCTGGAAACACCATATATTTT	CASSPTGVSGNTIYF
TRBJ2-1	TRBV3-1/TRBV3-2	.	TRBD2	TGTGCCAGCAGCCAAGCGGGGGGGATCTCCTACAATGAGCAGTTCTTC	CASSQAGGISYNEQFF
TRBJ1-6	TRBV6-5	.	TRBD1	TGTGCCAGCAGTTCCTCGACAGGGCCCTGGAGGTCACCCCTCCACTTT	CASSSSTGPWRSPLHF
TRBJ2-6	TRBV2	.	.	TGTGCCAGCGGAGACTCTGGGGCCAACGTCCTGACTTTC	CASGDSGANVLTF
TRBJ1-1	TRBV29-1	.	.	TGCAGCGTTGAGGGACTTGCTGAAGCTTTCTTT	CSVEGLAEAFF
TRBJ2-1	TRBV9	.	TRBD1	TGTGCCAGCAGCGTAGCTCCTGAGACAGGGGCCCATGAGCAGTTCTTC	CASSVAPETGAHEQFF
TRBJ2-3	TRBV4-2	.	.	TGTGCCAGCAGCCAAGGGGCCGACACTTCGGATACGCAGTATTTT	CASSQGADTSDTQYF
TRBJ2-2	TRBV7-7	.	.	TGTGCCAGCAGCCTAAAGTATCCCCCGACAGGACTTAACACCGGGGAGCTGTTTTTT	CASSLKYPPTGLNTGELFF
TRBJ1-2	TRBV11-2	.	.	TGTGCCAGCAGCTTAGAGGAGGGGGGGACCTATGGCTACACCTTC	CASSLEEGGTYGYTF
TRBJ2-6	TRBV2	once	TRBD1	TGTGCCAGCAGTTTCGGCACGGGACAGGGAATCTCTGGGGCCAACGTCCTGACTTTC	CASSFGTGQGISGANVLTF